Below are 29 T cell receptor beta chains sequenced from a single sample in a study of regulatory T cells in long-lasting Graves disease. Regarding time point: persistent/refractory GD, antithyroid drugs over 5 years with positive TRAb. RNA from PBMCs was the source of the TCR library. For TCR beta, libraries came from iRepertoire HTBI primers and Arm-PCR of CDR3 regions. TCRdb itself ran the multiplex PCR reads through MiXCR, one entry per CDR3 protein. This repertoire shows some 430,000 distinct CDR3 sequences, around a fifth found once; its top ten account for roughly 7.7%. The specimen was peripheral blood mononuclear cells (PBMCs), collected when the disease was refractory, from a patient treated with antithyroid drugs. The receptors stem from a female donor with Graves disease.

The J gene is TRBJ1-4, the V gene TRBV12-3 or TRBV12-4; possible D gene TRBD1, 6 bases. The CDR3 runs 13 residues. Between the trimmed V and J ends, which lost 6 bases and 7 bases, there was a span of 12 bases. CDR3 region: CASSRQEAEKLFF. DNA of the CDR3: TGTGCCAGCAGCCGACAGGAGGCTGAAAAACTGTTTTTT.

This clonotype was counted ten times or more. This rearrangement joins TRBV29-1 to TRBJ2-5; TRBD1 might be the D (6 bases). The CDR3 runs to 14 residues. Germline V gene sequence: CDR1 SQVTM, CDR2 ANQGSEA. Between the trimmed V and J ends, which lost 6 bases and 1 base, there was a span of 15 bases. CDR3 amino acids: CSVGTQDRQETQYF. The CDR3 nucleotides read TGCAGCGTGGGGACACAGGATCGCCAAGAGACCCAGTACTTC.

This clonotype has at least ten counts. The chain links TRBV6-2 or TRBV6-3 to TRBJ2-7; no clear D. Germline CDR1 and CDR2: MNHEY and SVGEGT. V was shortened by 4 bases and J by 3 bases, with 16 bases between the two germline ends. The CDR3 spans 15 residues. CDR3 region: CASSSVAYDYYEQYF. As DNA, the CDR3 is TGTGCCAGCAGTTCCGTCGCGTACGATTACTACGAGCAGTACTTC.

Here the CDR3 reads CASSKPDPQIYGYTF. CDR3 DNA sequence: TGTGCCAGCAGTAAACCGGACCCGCAAATCTATGGCTACACCTTC. This chain uses TRBV28 with TRBJ1-2, with D unclear. Germline values: CDR1 MDHEN, CDR2 SYDVKM. This CDR3 region has 15 residues. The V and J ends lost 5 bases and 4 bases respectively, with 17 bases between them.

This clonotype is a singleton in its sample. V and J are TRBV28 and TRBJ2-3; no reliable D call. Trimming shortened V by 5 bases and J by 4 bases, and 13 bases separated the two germline ends. This CDR3 has 14 residues. CDR1 and CDR2 from the germline V gene are MDHEN and SYDVKM. CDR3 residues: CASSKRQDPDTQYF. CDR3 nucleotides: TGTGCCAGCAGTAAGAGGCAGGACCCAGATACGCAGTATTTT.

This clonotype was seen a handful of times. This chain connects TRBV6-1 to TRBJ1-5; the D is unclear. The V end lost 6 bases, the J end lost 1 base, and 13 bases lay between the germline ends. Germline V gene lookup returns CDR1 MNHNS and CDR2 SASEGT. The CDR3 has 15 amino acids. The CDR3 DNA reads as TGTGCCAGCAGGCTAAATAGAGAGAGCAATCAGCCCCAGCATTTT. It yields the protein CASRLNRESNQPQHF.

This clonotype was counted many times. J is TRBJ2-7 and V is TRBV6-1; 8 bases match TRBD1. Germline CDR1 reads MNHNS; CDR2 reads SASEGT. Losses at the gene ends were 5 bases for V and 3 bases for J; bases not matched to a gene: 9. The CDR3 loop spans 15 amino acids. The CDR3 is CASSPTGTGIYEQYF. CDR3 coding DNA: TGTGCCAGCAGTCCAACCGGGACAGGTATCTACGAGCAGTACTTC.

The chain uses TRBV7-9 and TRBJ2-7; D perhaps matches TRBD2 (6 bases). Trimming took off 5 bases at V and 2 bases at J, with 13 bases between the two ends. The CDR3 contains 14 residues. Germline V gene data show CDR1 as SEHNR and CDR2 as FQNEAQ (reference sequence). The CDR3 coding sequence is TGTGCCAGCAGCGAGGGTGCGGGGACCTACGAGCAGTACTTC. Protein: CASSEGAGTYEQYF.

This sequence joins TRBV20-1 and TRBJ1-5, with 7 bases lining up with TRBD1. The germline V gene has CDR1 DFQATT and CDR2 SNEGSKA (reference sequence). The CDR3 extends over 16 amino acids. V was pared by 2 bases and J by 0 bases, with 7 bases of the junction left unmatched. The CDR3 region is CSARPKTGTSNQPQHF. The DNA of the CDR3 is TGCAGTGCTAGACCGAAGACAGGGACTAGCAATCAGCCCCAGCATTTT.

This clonotype was observed at least ten times. The chain carries TRBV6-1 and TRBJ1-2; D unresolved. The germline V gene encodes CDR1 MNHNS and CDR2 SASEGT. The CDR3 spans 15 residues. Trimming stripped 0 bases from V and 4 bases from J, with 12 bases between. For the CDR3, the DNA is TGTGCCAGCAGTGAAGCGACGCGTGGGCCCTATGGCTACACCTTC. Translated, it gives CASSEATRGPYGYTF.

This clonotype was seen ten or more times. The chain joins TRBV12-3 or TRBV12-4 to TRBJ1-2; TRBD1 agrees at 8 bases. Germline trimming cut 9 bases from V and 3 bases from J; bases unmatched to any gene: 9. The CDR3 covers 14 residues. The CDR3 region is CASGGGQAHYGYTF. The DNA for the CDR3 is TGTGCCAGTGGGGGGGGACAGGCTCACTATGGCTACACCTTC.

This clonotype was seen at least ten times. This rearrangement joins TRBV29-1 to TRBJ1-1; TRBD1 is a possible D gene (6 bases). The CDR3 runs 12 residues. V shed 2 bases and J shed 7 bases, with 11 bases lying between them. Germline CDR1 SQVTM, CDR2 ANQGSEA. CDR3 nucleotides: TGCAGCGTTGAACGGCAGGGGCTTGAAGCTTTCTTT. Its protein is CSVERQGLEAFF. Drawing the rest from reference TRBV29-1 and TRBJ1-1, the complete variable domain is SAVISQKPSRDICQRGTSLTIQCQVDSQVTMMFWYRQQPGQSLTLIATANQGSEATYESGFVIDKFPISRPNLTFSTLTVSNMSPEDSSIYLCSVERQGLEAFFGQGTRLTVV.

This clonotype occurred many times. The rearrangement joins TRBV7-9 to TRBJ1-2, with D maybe TRBD1 (5 bases). V was clipped by 2 bases and J by 6 bases, with 16 bases between them. Germline V gene lookup returns CDR1 SEHNR and CDR2 FQNEAQ (reference sequence). CDR3 length equals 15 residues. DNA of the CDR3: TGTGCCAGCAGCTTAAGGCGGGTCAGGGAAGATGGCTACACCTTC. This codes for CASSLRRVREDGYTF.

This clonotype was picked up many times. The rearrangement uses TRBV28 and TRBJ1-4; weak D call: TRBD1 (5 bases). Germline V gene lookup returns CDR1 MDHEN and CDR2 SYDVKM. V lost 5 bases and J 4 bases, leaving 17 bases between the germline ends. CDR3 length: 16 residues. This chain's CDR3 is CASSPALRDGNEKLFF. The CDR3 DNA sequence: TGTGCCAGCAGTCCTGCCCTCCGGGACGGTAATGAAAAACTGTTTTTT.

J is TRBJ1-1 and V is TRBV7-4; weak D call: TRBD1 (5 bases). This CDR3 contains 16 residues. Germline lookup yields CDR1 SGHVT and CDR2 SQSDAQ. V was clipped by 5 bases and J by 0 bases, with 16 bases between them. The CDR3 sequence is CASSPRGLPVNTEAFF. The CDR3 bases are TGTGCCAGCAGCCCCCGGGGGTTACCGGTGAACACTGAAGCTTTCTTT.

This chain connects TRBV20-1 to TRBJ2-5, with D uncertain. The CDR3 is made up of 11 amino acids. Deletions cut 4 bases from V and 5 bases from J, with 8 bases between. Germline CDR1 is DFQATT and CDR2 is SNEGSKA (reference sequence). CDR3 loop: CSAISLETQYF. The CDR3 bases are TGCAGTGCTATTAGTTTGGAGACCCAGTACTTC.

This clonotype was seen only a few times. This chain uses TRBV25-1 with TRBJ1-2; D gene uncertain. Trimming pared 6 bases from V and 4 bases from J, leaving 12 bases between. There are 13 residues in the CDR3. CDR1 is MGHDK and CDR2 is SYGVNS in the germline V gene. CDR3 DNA: TGTGCCAGCAGGGCGGGCAGCCTCTATGGCTACACCTTC. Translated, it gives CASRAGSLYGYTF.

This clonotype was counted ten times or more. This sequence joins TRBV6-1 and TRBJ2-5; D remains unclear. The V gene lost 6 bases and the J gene lost 2 bases, with 10 bases spanning the gap. This CDR3 contains 13 residues. The V gene's germline CDR1 is MNHNS and CDR2 SASEGT. The CDR3 spells CASSQNGQETQYF. The CDR3 coding sequence is TGTGCCAGCAGCCAAAACGGGCAAGAGACCCAGTACTTC.

With regard to this clonotype: Sequence at one end of the junction differs from germline and may be a read error. This chain uses TRBV5-1 with TRBJ1-2, with 9 bases aligning to TRBD1. Per the germline V gene, CDR1 is SGHRS and CDR2 is YFSETQ. The CDR3 length is 14 residues. The CDR3 loop reads CASSPTGTGNGYTF. The DNA of the CDR3 is TGTGCCAGCAGCCCGACCGGGACAGGGAACGGCTACACCTTC.

This clonotype was observed at least ten times. The V call is TRBV12-3 or TRBV12-4, the J call TRBJ2-5; D may be TRBD2 (6 bases). CDR3 length: 15 amino acids. Trimming took 6 bases from V and 5 from J, leaving 19 bases between them. CDR3: CASSPGRGRWETQYF. DNA of the CDR3: TGTGCCAGCAGCCCGGGGCGGGGTCGGTGGGAGACCCAGTACTTC.

This clonotype was detected many times. The chain recombines TRBV28 with TRBJ2-7; D tentatively reads TRBD1 or TRBD2 (5 bases each). Trimming removed 2 bases at V and 7 bases at J, with 18 bases between. The CDR3 sequence is 15 residues long. Germline V lookup: CDR1 MDHEN, CDR2 SYDVKM. DNA of the CDR3: TGTGCCAGCAGTTTACGCCCGGGACCGGCCTCGGAGCAGTACTTC. Protein sequence: CASSLRPGPASEQYF.

This clonotype has at least ten counts. V is TRBV7-2 and J is TRBJ2-2; TRBD1 agrees at 9 bases. Germline V lookup: CDR1 SGHTA, CDR2 FQGNSA. This CDR3 region has 16 residues. V was clipped by 1 base and J by 0 bases; unmatched bases: 0. The CDR3 nucleotides read TGTGCCAGCAGCTTAGGGGACAGGGCGAACACCGGGGAGCTGTTTTTT. Translated: CASSLGDRANTGELFF.

The chain couples TRBV3-1 to TRBJ1-2; perhaps TRBD1 as D (5 bases). This CDR3 region has 15 residues. Trimming took off 0 bases at V and 6 bases at J, with 14 bases between the two ends. Germline assignment: CDR1 LGHDT and CDR2 YNNKEL (reference sequence). CDR3 sequence: CASSQDLAGKDGYTF. The CDR3, as DNA: TGTGCCAGCAGCCAAGATCTGGCAGGGAAAGATGGCTACACCTTC.

This clonotype has a handful of counts. The chain joins TRBV6-1 to TRBJ2-7, with D possibly being TRBD2 (5 bases). The CDR3 contains 13 residues. Germline-derived CDR1 and CDR2 are MNHNS and SASEGT. Trimming took 8 bases from V and 2 from J, leaving 13 bases between them. The CDR3 coding sequence is TGTGCCAGCGGACGGACGGGGACCTACGAGCAGTACTTC. It is translated as CASGRTGTYEQYF.

This clonotype was detected only a few times. The rearrangement links TRBV7-9 to TRBJ1-1; a weak D match, TRBD1 (5 bases). Trimming left V 6 bases short and J 3 bases short, with 11 bases between. The V gene's germline CDR1 is SEHNR and CDR2 FQNEAQ (reference sequence). The CDR3 spans 13 residues. The CDR3 loop reads CASRGLSDTEAFF. The CDR3 DNA is TGTGCCAGCAGGGGACTTTCAGACACTGAAGCTTTCTTT.

This chain links TRBV7-2 with TRBJ2-7, with D maybe TRBD2 (6 bases). The CDR3 has 14 amino acids. Germline V lookup: CDR1 SGHTA, CDR2 FQGNSA. The ends were cut back, 7 bases at V and 2 bases at J, with 15 bases in the middle. The CDR3 protein is CASTSGGVTYEQYF. Written as DNA, the CDR3 is TGTGCCAGCACCTCCGGGGGAGTTACCTACGAGCAGTACTTC.

This clonotype was counted at least ten times. The chain recombines TRBV27 with TRBJ1-6; 9 bases align to TRBD1. The germline CDR1 and CDR2 sequences are MNHEY and SMNVEV (reference sequence). The CDR3 runs 16 residues. The J segment lost 5 bases and the V segment lost 4 bases, leaving 6 bases of the junction unmatched. DNA of the CDR3: TGTGCCAGCAGTTCTTGGACAGGGGTGGATAATTCACCCCTCCACTTT. Translating gives CASSSWTGVDNSPLHF.

This clonotype was counted many times. The genes are TRBV28 and TRBJ2-7; the D gene is possibly TRBD1 (6 bases). The CDR3 runs to 13 residues. The germline V and J ends were trimmed by 2 bases and 6 bases, with 11 bases remaining between them. CDR1 is MDHEN and CDR2 is SYDVKM in the germline V gene. CDR3 amino acids: CASSLLQGIEQYF. The CDR3, as DNA: TGTGCCAGCAGTTTACTCCAGGGGATCGAGCAGTACTTC.

This clonotype came up a few times. The gene calls are TRBV30 and TRBJ2-7; D may be TRBD1 or TRBD2 (5 bases each). CDR3 size: 12 residues. With 3 bases removed from V and 9 bases from J, the gap between germline ends came to 15 bases. The germline gives CDR1 GTSNPN, CDR2 SVGIG (reference sequence). CDR3 residues: CAWSSGHRGQYF. The CDR3 DNA follows: TGTGCCTGGAGCTCGGGGCACCGGGGGCAGTACTTC. Drawing the rest from reference TRBV30 and TRBJ2-7, the complete variable domain is SQTIHQWPATLVQPVGSPLSLECTVEGTSNPNLYWYRQAAGRGLQLLFYSVGIGQISSEVPQNLSASRPQDRQFILSSKKLLLSDSGFYLCAWSSGHRGQYFGPGTRLTVT.